The 23 T cell receptor beta chains listed next were all sequenced from one sample in a study of T cells in Graves' hyperthyroidism and ophthalmopathy. What was amplified from RNA transcripts were TCR beta CDR3 regions. Primed by the HTBI set, a first-round RT-PCR was run on the TCR CDR3. TCRdb re-derived calls from the multiplex PCR reads in MiXCR, one entry per CDR3 protein. The table lists 350,000 to 450,000 distinct CDR3 sequences, roughly 13% of them singletons. The specimen was blood. Receptors originate from a woman in her fifties or sixties with Graves' hyperthyroidism.

The chain uses TRBV7-6 and TRBJ1-5; 12 bases line up with TRBD1. Germline CDR1 is SGHVS and CDR2 is FNYEAQ. The length of the CDR3 is 16 residues. J lost 7 bases, V lost 6 bases, and 10 bases had no gene match. CDR3 region: CASSDLGQGAGQPQHF. CDR3 DNA: TGTGCCAGCAGTGACCTGGGACAGGGGGCAGGACAGCCCCAGCATTTT.

This clonotype was seen ten or more times. This chain connects TRBV6-1 to TRBJ2-1; maybe TRBD2 (7 bases). This CDR3 spans 17 amino acids. V lost 4 bases, J lost 1 base, and 17 bases lay in between. Germline CDR1 reads MNHNS; CDR2 reads SASEGT. CDR3 sequence reads: CASSARGGGPSYNEQFF. Written as DNA, the CDR3 is TGTGCCAGCAGTGCCCGGGGAGGGGGGCCTTCCTACAATGAGCAGTTCTTC.

This clonotype appeared a few times. The chain joins TRBV6-5 to TRBJ2-7; TRBD2 matches at 9 bases. The germline gives CDR1 MNHEY, CDR2 SVGAGI. The CDR3 is made up of 15 amino acids. V lost 0 bases to trimming and J lost 4 bases; unmatched junction nucleotides: 4. Here the CDR3 reads CASSYSVAGVYEQYF. For the CDR3, the DNA is TGTGCCAGCAGTTACTCGGTAGCGGGAGTATACGAGCAGTACTTC.

This clonotype showed up many times. The chain is built from TRBV15 and TRBJ2-7; D uncertain. The CDR3 is 13 residues long. V was trimmed by 4 bases and J by 0 bases, leaving 7 bases between them. Per germline, CDR1 LNHNV and CDR2 YYDKDF (reference sequence). This CDR3 is CATSIGGSYEQYF. In DNA, the CDR3 is TGTGCCACCAGCATAGGCGGCTCCTACGAGCAGTACTTC.

In its sample, this clonotype was seen many times. The V call is TRBV12-3 or TRBV12-4, the J call TRBJ1-4; D not certain. Trimming took 8 bases from V and 0 from J, leaving 7 bases between them. The CDR3 is 13 residues long. The CDR3 protein is CASQVATNEKLFF. The CDR3 DNA follows: TGTGCCAGCCAGGTTGCAACTAATGAAAAACTGTTTTTT.

Ten or more counts support this clonotype. CDR3 in amino acids: CATSKSGTAYNQPQHF. As DNA, the CDR3 is TGTGCCACCAGCAAATCCGGGACAGCTTACAATCAGCCCCAGCATTTT. The gene calls are TRBV15 and TRBJ1-5; 7 bases are shared with TRBD1. CDR3 length: 16 residues. Germline CDR1 is LNHNV and CDR2 is YYDKDF (reference sequence). The V gene end was trimmed by 4 bases and the J gene end by 3 bases; junction bases not matched to a gene: 9.

About this clonotype: Just one base apart from a much larger clone, this may be a read error. The genes are TRBV6-1 and TRBJ1-2, with TRBD1 matching over 10 bases. The CDR3 has 15 amino acids. Looked up from germline, CDR1 is MNHNS and CDR2 is SASEGT. CDR3 region: CASSGRQGANYSYTF. The CDR3 region has the DNA TGTGCCAGCAGTGGAAGACAGGGGGCTAACTATAGCTACACCTTC.

Concerning this clonotype: Germline is not matched at one junction end, which may reflect a read error. The V gene is TRBV7-2, the J gene TRBJ1-1, with D maybe TRBD1 (5 bases). The CDR3 has 13 residues. CDR1 is SGHTA, CDR2 FQGNSA, per germline. The CDR3: CVSSWTLNTEALF. CDR3 nucleotide sequence: TGTGTCAGCAGTTGGACATTGAACACTGAAGCTCTCTTT.

This clonotype has ten or more counts. V gene TRBV28 combines with J gene TRBJ1-3; tentatively, D is TRBD1 (6 bases). Germline assignment: CDR1 MDHEN and CDR2 SYDVKM. The CDR3 runs to 15 residues. The V gene lost 4 bases and the J gene lost 3 bases, with 13 bases spanning the gap. The CDR3 spells CASSSGGHYGNTIYF. CDR3 coding DNA: TGTGCCAGCAGTTCCGGGGGACATTATGGAAACACCATATATTTT. The entire variable domain, with the rest obtained from reference TRBV28 and TRBJ1-3, is as follows: DVKVTQSSRYLVKRTGEKVFLECVQDMDHENMFWYRQDPGLGLRLIYFSYDVKMKEKGDIPEGYSVSREKKERFSLILESASTNQTSMYLCASSSGGHYGNTIYFGEGSWLTVV.

This clonotype came up many times. V is TRBV5-1 and J is TRBJ2-1; possible D gene TRBD1, 6 bases. V lost 4 bases and J lost 4, with 12 bases in between. Germline V lookup: CDR1 SGHRS, CDR2 YFSETQ. The CDR3 contains 14 residues. The CDR3 nucleotides are TGCGCCAGCAGCGTAGGGGACACGTACAATGAGCAGTTCTTC. This translates into CASSVGDTYNEQFF.

This clonotype was observed many times. The chain employs TRBV7-9 and TRBJ2-7, with no clear D. The CDR3 length is 15 residues. Germline CDR1 is SEHNR and CDR2 is FQNEAQ (reference sequence). Trimming took 7 bases from V and 2 from J, leaving 18 bases between them. DNA for the CDR3: TGTGCCAGCACCTCAACATACGACATCACCTACGAGCAGTACTTC. Protein product: CASTSTYDITYEQYF.

This clonotype was counted at least ten times. The V call is TRBV2, the J call TRBJ2-7; 9 bases fit TRBD1. CDR1 and CDR2 (germline): SNHLY, FYNNEI. Trimming removed 8 bases from V and 2 bases from J; junction bases left unmatched: 4. The CDR3 extends over 13 amino acids. The CDR3 spells CASSGTGTYEQYF. The CDR3 DNA sequence: TGTGCCAGCTCCGGGACAGGGACCTACGAGCAGTACTTC. The whole variable domain, remainder taken from reference TRBV2 and TRBJ2-7, is EPEVTQTPSHQVTQMGQEVILRCVPISNHLYFYWYRQILGQKVEFLVSFYNNEISEKSEIFDDQFSVERPDGSNFTLKIRSTKLEDSAMYFCASSGTGTYEQYFGPGTRLTVT.

The CDR3 DNA reads as TGCAGTGCTGCCAGGACGGATAACACTGAAGCTTTCTTT. This gives the protein CSAARTDNTEAFF. The chain carries TRBV20-1 and TRBJ1-1; D ambiguous. Trimming took off 5 bases at V and 2 bases at J, with 12 bases between the two ends. The germline gives CDR1 DFQATT, CDR2 SNEGSKA (reference sequence). The CDR3 has 13 residues.

This clonotype was found many times. This chain links TRBV11-2 with TRBJ2-1, with D maybe TRBD2 (6 bases). V lost 2 bases and J 7 bases, leaving 15 bases between the germline ends. The CDR3 length is 15 residues. Germline V gene sequence: CDR1 SGHAT, CDR2 FQNNGV. CDR3 sequence reads: CASSLWGVEVNEQFF. The CDR3 coding sequence is TGTGCCAGCAGCTTATGGGGGGTTGAGGTGAATGAGCAGTTCTTC. The whole variable domain, filled in from reference TRBV11-2 and TRBJ2-1, reads EAGVAQSPRYKIIEKRQSVAFWCNPISGHATLYWYQQILGQGPKLLIQFQNNGVVDDSQLPKDRFSAERLKGVDSTLKIQPAKLEDSAVYLCASSLWGVEVNEQFFGPGTRLTVL.

CDR3 bases: TGTGCCAGCAGCCAAGATTGGGGATCCGGGGCCTTGAACACCGGGGAGCTGTTTTTT. The encoded protein is CASSQDWGSGALNTGELFF. The chain is built from TRBV3-1 and TRBJ2-2; D tentatively reads TRBD1 or TRBD2 (5 bases each). The CDR3 has 19 amino acids. Trimming left V 0 bases short and J 1 base short, with 18 bases between. CDR1 is LGHDT, CDR2 YNNKEL, per germline (reference sequence).

The chain has TRBV6-5 and TRBJ1-1; D is ambiguous. Looked up from germline, CDR1 is MNHEY and CDR2 is SVGAGI. This CDR3 has 12 residues. V lost 0 bases and J lost 4, with 3 bases in between. CDR3 region: CASSYSSTEAFF. The DNA for the CDR3 is TGTGCCAGCAGTTACTCGTCCACTGAAGCTTTCTTT.

The sample holds many counts of this clonotype. This rearrangement joins TRBV11-2 to TRBJ2-1; 9 bases align to TRBD1. CDR1 and CDR2 (germline): SGHAT, FQNNGV. The CDR3 contains 16 residues. J lost 8 bases, V lost 7 bases, and 15 bases had no gene match. The CDR3 DNA is TGTGCCAGCAACAAAATCCCGGGACAGGGTAGGGATGAGCAGTTCTTC. Protein product: CASNKIPGQGRDEQFF.

This clonotype appeared many times. V gene TRBV5-8 combines with J gene TRBJ1-1, with TRBD1 identical over 8 bases. V lost 0 bases to trimming and J lost 7 bases; unmatched junction nucleotides: 5. Looked up from germline, CDR1 is SGHTS and CDR2 is YDEGEE. CDR3 length equals 14 residues. CDR3 nucleotide sequence: TGTGCCAGCAGCTTGGGCGGACAGGGTCTTGAAGCTTTCTTT. Amino acid sequence: CASSLGGQGLEAFF. The entire variable domain, with the rest obtained from reference TRBV5-8 and TRBJ1-1, is as follows: EAGVTQSPTHLIKTRGQQATLRCSPISGHTSVYWYQQALGLGLQFLLWYDEGEERNRGNFPPRFSGRQFPNYSSELNVNALELEDSALYLCASSLGGQGLEAFFGQGTRLTVV.

Ten or more counts support this clonotype. This chain uses TRBV28 with TRBJ2-2, with a weak D call TRBD2 (6 bases). Germline values: CDR1 MDHEN, CDR2 SYDVKM. The CDR3 totals 14 residues. Trimming stripped 6 bases from V and 7 bases from J, with 15 bases between. CDR3 region: CASSLGGNGGELFF. CDR3 nucleotides: TGTGCCAGCAGCCTTGGAGGGAATGGCGGGGAGCTGTTTTTT.

This clonotype was detected ten times or more. The chain is built from TRBV7-9 and TRBJ2-3; no clear D gene. The V end lost 3 bases, the J end lost 4 bases, and 5 bases lay between the germline ends. The CDR3 sequence is 12 residues long. The germline gives CDR1 SEHNR, CDR2 FQNEAQ (reference sequence). The CDR3 DNA sequence: TGTGCCAGCAGCTTGATCGCAGATACGCAGTATTTT. This gives the protein CASSLIADTQYF.

This sequence joins TRBV10-3 and TRBJ2-7; 12 positions match TRBD2. Germline V CDR1 and CDR2: ENHRY, SYGVKD. The CDR3 has 16 amino acids. With V trimmed by 3 bases and J by 7 bases, 10 bases remained unmatched. In DNA, the CDR3 is TGTGCCATCAGTGACGCGGCTAGCGGGAGGGGGGTTGAGCAGTACTTC. Protein: CAISDAASGRGVEQYF.

This clonotype came up a few times. The rearrangement uses TRBV4-1 and TRBJ1-1, with TRBD1 as a possible D gene (5 bases). V lost 1 base and J 1 base, leaving 10 bases between the germline ends. The V gene's germline CDR1 is MGHRA and CDR2 YSYEKL. This CDR3 comprises 15 residues. Here the CDR3 DNA reads TGCGCCAGCAGCCAAGCGCGGGGCGCGAACACTGAAGCTTTCTTT. Its translation is CASSQARGANTEAFF.

In its sample, this clonotype was seen many times. The chain carries TRBV2 and TRBJ2-4, with D perhaps TRBD2 (6 bases). This CDR3 contains 16 residues. V shed 3 bases and J shed 1 base, with 13 bases lying between them. The germline V gene has CDR1 SNHLY and CDR2 FYNNEI. CDR3 sequence reads: CASSEKGGPAKNIQYF. CDR3 nucleotide sequence: TGTGCCAGCAGTGAGAAAGGAGGGCCGGCCAAAAACATTCAGTACTTC.